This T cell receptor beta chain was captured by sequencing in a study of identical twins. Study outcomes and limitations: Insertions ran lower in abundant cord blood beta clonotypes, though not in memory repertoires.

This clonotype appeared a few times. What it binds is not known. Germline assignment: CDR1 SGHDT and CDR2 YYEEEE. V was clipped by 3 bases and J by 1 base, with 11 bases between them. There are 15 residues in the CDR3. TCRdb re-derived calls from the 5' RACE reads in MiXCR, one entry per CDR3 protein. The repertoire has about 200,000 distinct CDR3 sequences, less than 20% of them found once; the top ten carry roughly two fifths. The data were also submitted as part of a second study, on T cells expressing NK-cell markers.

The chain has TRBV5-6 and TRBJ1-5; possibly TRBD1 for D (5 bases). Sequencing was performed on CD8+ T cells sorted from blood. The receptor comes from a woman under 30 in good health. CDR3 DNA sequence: TGTGCCAGCAGCTCTGGGACTGGGAGCAATCAGCCCCAGCATTTT. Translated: CASSSGTGSNQPQHF.